The T cell receptor beta chain under discussion was sequenced for a study of cytomegalovirus exposure and HLA in healthy donors (dated by TCRdb to the late 2010s). Regarding the complete study: An earlier analysis of approximately 640 of the donors reported more than 250 Gb of sequence data and some 120 million unique TCR beta sequences from 150 million to 200 million T cells. An early release covering more than 500 HLA-typed donors comprised approximately 300 gigabases of sequencing data and about 90 million unique TCR sequences. Of the roughly 400 genotyped donors, over 70% fell in the genetic ancestry cluster associated with self-reported Caucasian donors. The study aimed to test whether signatures of past pathogen exposure could be identified by cataloging public T cell receptors. The study profiled the T cell repertoires of hundreds of subjects by immunosequencing and related them to cytomegalovirus serostatus. In addition to the first cohort of around 670 subjects, a separate validation cohort of 100 to 150 different subjects was used. High-throughput TCR immunosequencing, statistical association of individual TCRs with disease status, and machine learning were combined to predict cytomegalovirus infection status. To study patterns of TCR occurrence, a later analysis re-analyzed previously published TCR beta repertoires from 550 to 800 donors and added high-resolution HLA genotyping. The later analysis used no new phenotypic data to find candidate immune exposures, relying instead on TCR beta sequences and their occurrence across donors. In an earlier analysis of 500 to 650 of the donors, high-throughput TCR beta sequencing was used to judge whether each TCR beta V gene segment behaved as functional or pseudogenic. Donor age, sex, ethnicity and CMV serostatus were compiled together with the repertoire data. A later genetic analysis used genome-wide SNP genotypes for about 65% of the roughly 670 donors, treating that subset as a discovery cohort. All discovery cohort repertoires had been generated using a single sequencing platform. HLA typing covered class I and class II loci at four-digit resolution. Typing coverage varied by locus: 629-630 donors for A, B, C, DRB1 and DQB1; 500 to 550 for DQA1; approximately 610 for DPA1; approximately 450 for DPB1. Roughly 5 DR-DQ haplotypes were treated as single units for association and clustering because of strong linkage in the cohort. On average, about 240,000 unique TCR beta nucleotide sequences were sequenced per donor among more than 350 genotyped donors of the cohort, with roughly 18% of those sequences being non-productive. Results the study describes overall, beyond this receptor: Sequencing depth was assumed to be roughly uniform across donors in the presence/absence analyses, though that assumption may not hold. In vitro tests confirmed that a few of the cytomegalovirus-associated TCR beta chains recognize cytomegalovirus antigens. Immune exposure information for the cohort was limited to CMV serostatus. Several of the top co-occurrence clusters appeared to be linked to parvovirus B19, influenza, CMV and Epstein-Barr virus, according to a later analysis. Some IMGT-functional V segments, including TRBV6-2 and TRBV6-3, could not be distinguished by the 87-base-pair reads and were therefore excluded. A later genetic analysis associated a missense DCLRE1C variant with V-gene and J-gene trimming of TCR beta chains, and an independent cohort replicated the association. Because some donors lacked HLA typing at each locus, the association tests relied only on the typed subset. An earlier analysis of some 590 of the donors showed that most TCR beta V segments appeared in productive rearrangements either about 87% or about 30% of the time, which broadly matched IMGT annotations. A cluster of highly shared sequence variants was judged likely to represent a technical artifact of the sequencing pipeline. In both the original and validation cohorts, the classifier was reported to diagnose cytomegalovirus status with high specificity and sensitivity. According to a later analysis, most CMV-associated TCR beta chains appeared to be HLA-restricted, and the HLA associations seemed to be driven largely by CMV exposure. The earlier analysis of some 540 of the donors excluded 15 to 20 rarely observed V segments, including chromosome 9 orphons, because counts were too low. According to a later genetic analysis, donors in an Asian-associated ancestry cluster had fewer N-insertions in productive TCRs than the approximately 650-donor mean. In a later analysis, TCR association rates were found to vary across HLA loci, with the most associated TCRs seen for DRB1 alleles and the fewest for HLA-C alleles. According to the authors, the approach could potentially be generalized to other disease states and immunological phenotypes. In a later analysis, HLA-associated TCR beta chains were found to be more clonally expanded and to have lower generation probabilities than equally common non-associated chains. At a false discovery rate of 0.05, a later analysis linked 15,000 to 20,000 TCR beta sequences to specific HLA alleles. In the study, around 150 TCR beta chains were listed as associated with cytomegalovirus. This cohort had only TCR beta chains sequenced, and the lack of alpha or paired-chain data limited which features could be detected. Strong co-occurrence of HLA alleles, especially DR and DQ, made assigning TCR associations to individual alleles difficult. A further reported finding was that TCR beta sequences accurately predicted the HLA-A and HLA-B alleles for most subjects in the first cohort. Correlated functional status among segregating V segments might be attributable to linkage disequilibrium, but an unknown experimental factor could not be ruled out. Most TCR sequences were observed very rarely across donors, whereas some public TCRs were present in many individuals.

This clone appeared a single time. Its antigen is currently not known. Per-nucleotide qualities are absent, and no much larger clonotype sits a single base away. Taken from cysteine to phenylalanine, the CDR3 has 17 residues. The CDR3 DNA has 51 bases and is translated from base 1. Trimming removed 0 bases from V and 1 base from J, leaving 15 bases between the germline ends. From the germline V gene, CDR1 is ENHRY and CDR2 is SYGVKD. In total, about 650 healthy bone marrow donors made up the cohort. At the time of sampling, all cohort members were nominally healthy, though unrecorded immune exposures were likely present. The donor was CMV seronegative and was included in the group of about 400 seronegative cohort members. A peripheral blood sample was provided by each donor, and peripheral blood mononuclear cells were used for TCR beta sequencing. Genomic DNA was extracted from the blood cell samples with the Qiagen DNeasy Blood Extraction Kit.

Library preparation employed the immunoSEQ multiplex PCR assay. For the multiplex PCR, a mixture combining 60 forward primers for TCR Vbeta segments and 13 reverse primers for TCR Jbeta segments was used. A multiplex PCR assay on genomic DNA amplified the CDR3 region of rearranged TCR beta genes. Amplified TCR beta libraries were sequenced as 87-base-pair reads on the Illumina HiSeq System. Processing in the source paper ran as follows. In a later analysis, around 80 million unique TCR beta chains were counted across the approximately 670 repertoires, and roughly 11 million of these chains were shared by at least two donors. Raw reads were error-corrected and collapsed into unique sequences by a nearest-neighbor algorithm in which closely related sequences were merged to remove PCR and sequencing errors. CDR3 sequences were aligned to IMGT reference sequences to assign V, D and J gene segments. For a sequence to be retained, at least a six-nucleotide match to both a V gene segment and a J gene segment was required. Rearrangements were called productive when the CDR3 lacked stop codons and stayed in frame with V and J; all others were non-productive. CDR3 was defined by IMGT convention, running from the second conserved V-encoded cysteine to the conserved J-encoded phenylalanine. The earlier analysis of more than 450 of the donors excluded sequences that lacked an unambiguous match to a single V gene segment. In an earlier analysis of almost 600 of the donors, a V segment was called functional when productive rearrangements were above 56.7%, and segregating when the standard deviation between donors exceeded 5%. A statistical classification framework was developed to diagnose cytomegalovirus status using the catalog of TCR beta chain sequences. In a later analysis, TCR nucleotide sequences were compared against IMGT/GENE-DB human TR gene sequences so that V and J genes could be assigned. In a later analysis, CDR3 sequences and most-parsimonious VDJ recombination scenarios were assigned using the TCRdist pipeline. In a later analysis, each TCR beta chain was defined by its CDR3 amino acid sequence together with its V-gene family, and reads without a unique V-gene family were excluded. In a later analysis, around 650 highly shared, low-generation-probability nucleotide sequences were removed to address suspected cross-contamination and a sequencing artifact. A later analysis calculated a clonal expansion index for each public chain from normalized within-repertoire ranks of inferred template counts. In a later analysis, generation probabilities were computed with a VDJ recombination model fitted to out-of-frame rearrangements, and the resulting probabilities were checked against IGoR. In a later analysis, hypergeometric tests were used to score TCR-TCR, TCR-HLA and TCR-CMV co-occurrence, with a repertoire-size bias correction applied to TCR pairs. To estimate false discovery rates, a later analysis permuted the HLA or CMV assignments 20 times. A later analysis grouped co-occurring TCRs with DBSCAN, adding TCRdist sequence similarity when clustering within HLA-allele-positive subsets. For co-occurrence clustering, repertoires with fewer than 30,000 or more than 120,000 public chains were excluded, along with about five repertoires with anomalous nucleotide sharing. TCRdb retrieved this table from immuneACCESS and kept in-frame rearrangements only. Not all clones are present; in checked studies, unresolved V genes account for under half, and no reason is known for the remainder. V and J calls and clone size are those listed in that table; D and trimming were worked out from the DNA. The sample table shows about 200,000 clones, and over 65% are seen once. Together, the top ten hold less than 3% of the sample.

Material: PBMCs. The V and J genes are TRBV10-3 and TRBJ1-1; no D gene is confidently identified. This TCR came from a woman aged 25-40 years in good health and CMV-seronegative. CDR3 protein: CAISESVARQPNTEAFF. The nucleotides are TGTGCCATCAGTGAGTCGGTTGCGAGGCAGCCGAACACTGAAGCTTTCTTT.